Listed here are 30 T cell receptor beta chains from one sample, sequenced in a study of blood T cell repertoires in COVID-19. The protocol was immunoSEQ multiplex PCR, while the TCRdb copy is restricted to in-frame clones and leaves out a portion. The sample carries tens of thousands of clones, about 88% recorded once. The sample was peripheral blood. Every receptor here comes from a man aged 60 to 69 with acute or convalescent COVID-19.

The chain recombines TRBV5-1 with TRBJ1-2, with 9 bases lining up with TRBD1. CDR3 length equals 13 residues. V shed 0 bases, J shed 8 bases, and the junction held 2 bases outside the gene matches. Germline lookup yields CDR1 SGHRS and CDR2 YFSETQ. The DNA of the CDR3 is TGCGCCAGCAGCTTGGGACAGGGGGAAGGCTACACCTTC. It yields the protein CASSLGQGEGYTF.

This chain connects TRBV7-2 to TRBJ2-7, with 12 bases identical to TRBD2. Per the germline V gene, CDR1 is SGHTA and CDR2 is FQGNSA. With 3 bases clipped from V and 2 bases from J, the junction kept 2 bases outside the gene matches. The CDR3 loop spans 15 amino acids. The CDR3 nucleotides are TGTGCCAGCAGCTTTACTAGCGGGGGGCCCTACGAGCAGTACTTC. It translates to CASSFTSGGPYEQYF.

The V and J genes are TRBV5-8 and TRBJ1-1; D remains unclear. Between the trimmed V and J ends, which lost 2 bases and 3 bases, there was a span of 8 bases. Germline CDR1 and CDR2: SGHTS and YDEGEE. CDR3 length equals 13 residues. As DNA, the CDR3 is TGTGCCAGCAGCTTAATGTCTTACACTGAAGCTTTCTTT. Its translation is CASSLMSYTEAFF.

Worth noting for this clone: One end of the junction varies from germline; a read error may be responsible. The chain links TRBV6-5 to TRBJ1-6; D uncertain. Germline values: CDR1 MNHEY, CDR2 SVGAGI. CDR3 size: 12 residues. The CDR3 is CASRYSDSPLHF. For the CDR3, the DNA is TGTGCCAGCCGTTATTCCGATTCACCCCTCCACTTT.

The V call is TRBV27, the J call TRBJ1-4; tentatively, D is TRBD1 (6 bases). V lost 6 bases, J lost 8 bases, and 13 bases lay in between. The CDR3 sequence is 13 residues long. Looked up from germline, CDR1 is MNHEY and CDR2 is SMNVEV (reference sequence). The CDR3: CASSRGIKEKLFF. The CDR3 coding sequence is TGTGCCAGCAGCAGGGGTATTAAGGAAAAACTGTTTTTT.

The table lists this clone with a count of one. The rearrangement links TRBV9 to TRBJ2-3, with D perhaps TRBD2 (5 bases). V lost 0 bases and J 0 bases, leaving 11 bases between the germline ends. CDR3 size: 16 residues. Per germline, CDR1 SGDLS and CDR2 YYNGEE. The CDR3 nucleotides are TGTGCCAGCAGCGTAGGCCTAGCTACCAGCACAGATACGCAGTATTTT. It translates to CASSVGLATSTDTQYF. The entire variable domain, with the rest obtained from reference TRBV9 and TRBJ2-3, is as follows: DSGVTQTPKHLITATGQRVTLRCSPRSGDLSVYWYQQSLDQGLQFLIQYYNGEERAKGNILERFSAQQFPDLHSELNLSSLELGDSALYFCASSVGLATSTDTQYFGPGTRLTVL.

V gene TRBV19 combines with J gene TRBJ1-2; D is uncertain. V was cut by 3 bases and J by 3 bases, with 20 bases left in between. The CDR3 contains 17 residues. Germline V gene lookup returns CDR1 LNHDA and CDR2 SQIVND (reference sequence). In DNA, the CDR3 is TGTGCCAGTAGTATTAATGGTTACCGTTTGTCGGACTATGGCTACACCTTC. Amino acids: CASSINGYRLSDYGYTF.

J is TRBJ1-5 and V is TRBV6-1, with a weak D call TRBD1 (5 bases). In germline, CDR1 is MNHNS, CDR2 SASEGT. There are 16 residues in the CDR3. Trimming shortened V by 1 base and J by 4 bases, and 14 bases separated the two germline ends. The CDR3 DNA reads as TGTGCCAGCAGTGAAGAGGGTAGGGGTGCGAATCAGCCCCAGCATTTT. It translates to CASSEEGRGANQPQHF.

The chain has TRBV5-1 and TRBJ1-1; tentative D call: TRBD1 (5 bases). The V gene lost 1 base and the J gene lost 2 bases, with 9 bases spanning the gap. The germline CDR1 and CDR2 sequences are SGHRS and YFSETQ. CDR3 length equals 14 residues. The CDR3 loop reads CASSLRQGNTEAFF. CDR3 DNA: TGCGCCAGCAGCTTGCGCCAGGGTAACACTGAAGCTTTCTTT.

The chain recombines TRBV20-1 with TRBJ1-2; D gene unclear. V was clipped by 7 bases and J by 6 bases, with 3 bases between them. CDR3 length equals 8 residues. Per the germline V gene, CDR1 is DFQATT and CDR2 is SNEGSKA (reference sequence). The CDR3: CSVDGYTF. The CDR3, as DNA: TGCAGTGTCGATGGCTACACCTTC.

The chain uses TRBV6-6 and TRBJ2-7, with D maybe TRBD1 (6 bases). CDR3 length: 16 amino acids. The germline gives CDR1 MNHNY, CDR2 SVGAGI (reference sequence). V was clipped by 6 bases and J by 2 bases, with 20 bases between them. CDR3 nucleotides: TGTGCCAGCAGCCAGCACCAGGGCCAGGGGACCTACGAGCAGTACTTC. Translated, it gives CASSQHQGQGTYEQYF.

V gene TRBV5-6 combines with J gene TRBJ1-4, with TRBD1 identical over 8 bases. Germline V gene sequence: CDR1 SGHDT, CDR2 YYEEEE. J lost 6 bases, V lost 4 bases, and 8 bases had no gene match. The CDR3 runs to 15 residues. The CDR3 DNA reads TGTGCCAGCAGCCGAGAAACAGGGGGTGATGAAAAACTGTTTTTT. Translation: CASSRETGGDEKLFF.

V usage is TRBV7-2 and J usage is TRBJ2-3; no reliable D call. The CDR3 totals 13 residues. CDR1 and CDR2 (germline): SGHTA, FQGNSA. V was shortened by 4 bases and J by 5 bases, with 10 bases between the two germline ends. CDR3 DNA sequence: TGTGCCAGCAGCTACCGATCGGGAGATACGCAGTATTTT. This encodes CASSYRSGDTQYF.

The gene calls are TRBV7-9 and TRBJ1-6, with TRBD1 identical over 10 bases. CDR3 length: 16 amino acids. CDR1 is SEHNR and CDR2 is FQNEAQ in the germline V gene (reference sequence). The ends lost 4 bases at V and 7 bases at J; junction bases unmatched: 7. The CDR3 protein is CASSSAWTGGNSPLHF. CDR3 sequence (DNA): TGTGCCAGCAGCTCCGCCTGGACAGGGGGGAATTCACCCCTCCACTTT.

CDR3 amino acids: CASSQDVRRPGETQYF. The CDR3 DNA is TGTGCCAGCAGCCAAGATGTAAGGCGCCCGGGAGAGACCCAGTACTTC. The V and J genes are TRBV4-2 and TRBJ2-5, with D unclear. Deletions cut 0 bases from V and 4 bases from J, with 15 bases between. The V gene's germline CDR1 is LGHNA and CDR2 YNFKEQ. CDR3 size: 16 residues.

The rearrangement links TRBV7-8 to TRBJ2-2; no firm D call. Germline lookup yields CDR1 SGHVS and CDR2 FQNEAQ. This CDR3 region has 13 residues. V lost 5 bases to trimming and J lost 5 bases, with 9 bases between them. Here the CDR3 reads CASSPRPTGELFF. The CDR3 DNA is TGTGCCAGCAGCCCTCGTCCGACCGGGGAGCTGTTTTTT.

V and J are TRBV9 and TRBJ1-5; 7 bases are shared with TRBD1. CDR1 is SGDLS and CDR2 is YYNGEE in the germline V gene. With 3 bases clipped from V and 4 bases from J, the junction kept 7 bases outside the gene matches. This CDR3 has 15 residues. This chain's CDR3 is CASSATGTENQPQHF. CDR3 coding DNA: TGTGCCAGCAGCGCTACCGGGACAGAGAATCAGCCCCAGCATTTT.

The chain uses TRBV7-9 and TRBJ1-3; D is unresolved. This CDR3 spans 13 amino acids. Trimming cost V 0 bases and J 4 bases, with 4 bases left between them. Germline V gene lookup returns CDR1 SEHNR and CDR2 FQNEAQ (reference sequence). The CDR3 region is CASSLASGNTIYF. CDR3 coding DNA: TGTGCCAGCAGCTTAGCGTCAGGAAACACCATATATTTT.

The chain recombines TRBV6-1 with TRBJ1-2, with a tentative D call TRBD1 (5 bases). CDR1 is MNHNS and CDR2 is SASEGT in the germline V gene. CDR3 size: 16 residues. With 2 bases removed from V and 0 bases from J, the gap between germline ends came to 13 bases. The chain's CDR3 is CASSESPDTSNYGYTF. CDR3 sequence (DNA): TGTGCCAGCAGTGAAAGCCCGGACACCTCTAACTATGGCTACACCTTC.

The genes are TRBV19 and TRBJ1-1; D is undetermined. The length of the CDR3 is 13 residues. The V gene lost 3 bases and the J gene lost 5 bases, with 10 bases spanning the gap. Germline CDR1 reads LNHDA; CDR2 reads SQIVND (reference sequence). CDR3 nucleotides: TGTGCCAGTAGTATGGGAAGAGGGACTGAAGCTTTCTTT. It codes for CASSMGRGTEAFF.

This chain joins TRBV6-1 and TRBJ2-7, with D possibly matching TRBD2 (5 bases). The CDR3 spans 13 residues. The V end lost 2 bases, the J end lost 4 bases, and 9 bases lay between the germline ends. Germline V gene data show CDR1 as MNHNS and CDR2 as SASEGT. This CDR3 reads CASSENRDYEQYF. The CDR3 DNA sequence: TGTGCCAGCAGTGAAAACCGGGATTACGAGCAGTACTTC.

The rearrangement uses TRBV15 and TRBJ1-4; 10 bases are shared with TRBD1. Germline values: CDR1 LNHNV, CDR2 YYDKDF (reference sequence). This CDR3 contains 17 residues. V shed 1 base and J 3 bases; nucleotides not matched to a gene: 5. The CDR3 DNA follows: TGTGCCACCAGCAGAGGTACCGGGACAGGGGCTAATGAAAAACTGTTTTTT. This gives the protein CATSRGTGTGANEKLFF.

The V and J genes are TRBV27 and TRBJ1-4; 7 bases agree with TRBD1. Trimming took 5 bases from V and 7 from J; bases not matched to a gene: 4. Germline V lookup: CDR1 MNHEY, CDR2 SMNVEV (reference sequence). CDR3 length equals 13 residues. CDR3 nucleotide sequence: TGTGCCAGCAGTGTAGGGGGCTTTGAAAAACTGTTTTTT. Amino acids: CASSVGGFEKLFF.

The rearrangement joins TRBV7-9 to TRBJ2-1; TRBD1 matches 7 bases. Germline-derived CDR1 and CDR2 are SEHNR and FQNEAQ (reference sequence). The CDR3 runs 16 residues. Losses at the gene ends were 1 base for V and 2 bases for J; bases not matched to a gene: 5. The CDR3 nucleotides read TGTGCCAGCAGCTTAGGAACAGGGGCCCCCTACAATGAGCAGTTCTTC. This encodes CASSLGTGAPYNEQFF.

This sequence joins TRBV30 and TRBJ2-3; D is unresolved. The V and J ends lost 0 bases and 0 bases respectively, with 4 bases between them. There are 13 residues in the CDR3. Germline loops: CDR1 GTSNPN, CDR2 SVGIG (reference sequence). CDR3 sequence: CAWSVYSTDTQYF. CDR3 sequence (DNA): TGTGCCTGGAGTGTATATAGCACAGATACGCAGTATTTT.

The rearrangement joins TRBV6-5 to TRBJ2-3, with D tentatively TRBD2 (7 bases). Per germline, CDR1 MNHEY and CDR2 SVGAGI. V lost 2 bases and J 4 bases, leaving 10 bases between the germline ends. The CDR3 is 14 amino acids. The chain's CDR3 is CASSYMGGPDTQYF. The DNA for the CDR3 is TGTGCCAGCAGTTACATGGGGGGGCCAGATACGCAGTATTTT.

This clone occurred a few times. V gene TRBV19 combines with J gene TRBJ2-1; D is perhaps TRBD2 (5 bases). This CDR3 is built from 17 residues. Trimming stripped 2 bases from V and 2 bases from J, with 16 bases between. Germline-derived CDR1 and CDR2 are LNHDA and SQIVND (reference sequence). The CDR3 region is CASSIREAAGAYNEQFF. The CDR3 nucleotides are TGTGCCAGTAGTATAAGGGAAGCGGCTGGGGCCTACAATGAGCAGTTCTTC.

V gene TRBV6-5 combines with J gene TRBJ2-1, with 11 bases identical to TRBD1. Germline V CDR1 and CDR2: MNHEY, SVGAGI. This CDR3 region has 14 residues. The junction had 5 bases not matched to a gene; V was cut back by 6 bases and J by 7 bases. The CDR3 spells CASRWTGGWNEQFF. The CDR3 DNA is TGTGCCAGCAGATGGACAGGGGGCTGGAATGAGCAGTTCTTC.

V is TRBV19 and J is TRBJ2-1, with TRBD1 identical over 9 bases. The CDR3 length is 14 residues. V gave up 5 bases and J gave up 7 bases; unmatched junction bases: 6. Looked up from germline, CDR1 is LNHDA and CDR2 is SQIVND (reference sequence). The CDR3, as DNA: TGTGCCAGTAGTGGAACGACAGGGGGTAATGAGCAGTTCTTC. The encoded protein is CASSGTTGGNEQFF.

J is TRBJ1-6 and V is TRBV3-1 (or the pseudogene TRBV3-2); 9 positions agree with TRBD1. Per the germline V gene, CDR1 is LGHDT and CDR2 is YNNKEL (reference sequence). The CDR3 is 15 residues long. Germline trimming cut 5 bases from V and 7 bases from J; bases unmatched to any gene: 6. As DNA, the CDR3 is TGTGCCAGCAGCTCAGCCGGGACAGGGAATTCACCCCTCCACTTT. Its protein product is CASSSAGTGNSPLHF.